Listed below are T cell receptor beta chains from one sample, sequenced in a study of blood T cell repertoires in COVID-19. Libraries were prepared by immunoSEQ multiplex PCR; TCRdb keeps only in-frame clonotypes and omits some of them. The sample includes some 110,000 clones, 86% seen only once; the top ten take about 4.5%. Sequencing input: peripheral blood. These receptors were obtained from a man aged 40-49 years with acute or convalescent COVID-19. Both conserved end residues are part of each CDR3. The order of the fields is J gene, D gene, clone size, V gene, CDR3 protein, CDR3 DNA. A D gene is named only where the DNA matches it firmly. Part of the rows lack a size; the others show once, few, many or a class for expanded clones.

j_gene: TRBJ2-7; d_gene: NA; abundance: NA; v_gene: TRBV9; CDR3aa: CASSVDSGRFSYEQYF; CDR3nt: TGTGCCAGCAGCGTAGATTCAGGGAGGTTCTCCTACGAGCAGTACTTC
j_gene: TRBJ2-1; d_gene: NA; abundance: NA; v_gene: TRBV7-9; CDR3aa: CASRPQGNNEQFF; CDR3nt: TGTGCCAGCAGGCCCCAGGGGAACAATGAGCAGTTCTTC
j_gene: TRBJ2-7; d_gene: TRBD2; abundance: few; v_gene: TRBV5-4; CDR3aa: CASSLGGTSGTYEQYF; CDR3nt: TGTGCCAGCAGCTTGGGGGGGACTAGCGGGACCTACGAGCAGTACTTC
j_gene: TRBJ2-2; d_gene: NA; abundance: once; v_gene: TRBV6-5; CDR3aa: CASRLDFNTGELFF; CDR3nt: TGTGCCAGCCGGCTTGACTTCAACACCGGGGAGCTGTTTTTT
j_gene: TRBJ2-3; d_gene: NA; abundance: NA; v_gene: TRBV30; CDR3aa: CAWSRGTSTDTQYF; CDR3nt: TGTGCCTGGAGTAGGGGTACTAGCACAGATACGCAGTATTTT
j_gene: TRBJ1-2; d_gene: NA; abundance: NA; v_gene: TRBV30; CDR3aa: CAWTLTPNYGYTF; CDR3nt: TGTGCCTGGACTTTAACACCCAACTATGGCTACACCTTC
j_gene: TRBJ2-1; d_gene: NA; abundance: NA; v_gene: TRBV5-1; CDR3aa: CASSLARAIYNEQFF; CDR3nt: TGCGCCAGCAGCTTGGCGCGAGCGATCTACAATGAGCAGTTCTTC
j_gene: TRBJ2-5; d_gene: NA; abundance: NA; v_gene: TRBV27; CDR3aa: CASSFEHRGTQYF; CDR3nt: TGTGCCAGCAGCTTCGAACACCGGGGGACCCAGTACTTC
j_gene: TRBJ2-3; d_gene: TRBD2; abundance: NA; v_gene: TRBV9; CDR3aa: CASDIAGGITDTQYF; CDR3nt: TGTGCCAGCGATATAGCGGGGGGAATCACAGATACGCAGTATTTT
j_gene: TRBJ1-1; d_gene: TRBD1; abundance: NA; v_gene: TRBV18; CDR3aa: CASSPGQELEAFF; CDR3nt: TGTGCCAGCTCACCCGGACAGGAGCTTGAAGCTTTCTTT
j_gene: TRBJ2-2; d_gene: NA; abundance: once; v_gene: TRBV2; CDR3aa: CASSPEGAGELFF; CDR3nt: TGTGCCAGCAGTCCCGAAGGGGCCGGGGAGCTGTTTTTT
j_gene: TRBJ1-2; d_gene: TRBD1; abundance: NA; v_gene: TRBV6-6; CDR3aa: CASRSDRTYGYTF; CDR3nt: TGTGCCAGCAGATCGGACAGGACCTATGGCTACACCTTC
j_gene: TRBJ1-3; d_gene: NA; abundance: NA; v_gene: TRBV7-9; CDR3aa: CASSPSSGNTIYF; CDR3nt: TGTGCCAGCAGCCCATCGAGTGGAAACACCATATATTTT
j_gene: TRBJ2-4; d_gene: TRBD2; abundance: few; v_gene: TRBV24-1; CDR3aa: CATSDSIAGGENIQYF; CDR3nt: TGTGCCACCAGTGATTCGATAGCGGGAGGCGAAAACATTCAGTACTTC
j_gene: TRBJ1-6; d_gene: TRBD1; abundance: few; v_gene: TRBV6-2/TRBV6-3; CDR3aa: CASSYGDRSSSPLHF; CDR3nt: TGTGCCAGCAGTTACGGGGACAGGTCTTCTTCACCCCTCCACTTT
j_gene: TRBJ1-2; d_gene: TRBD1; abundance: few; v_gene: TRBV9; CDR3aa: CASSVEPTGAATGGYTF; CDR3nt: TGTGCCAGCAGCGTAGAACCGACAGGGGCGGCTACTGGGGGCTACACCTTC
j_gene: TRBJ2-1; d_gene: TRBD1; abundance: NA; v_gene: TRBV5-5; CDR3aa: CASSVRAGTGVHEQFF; CDR3nt: TGTGCCAGCAGCGTCAGGGCCGGGACAGGGGTCCATGAGCAGTTCTTC
j_gene: TRBJ1-2; d_gene: NA; abundance: NA; v_gene: TRBV7-2; CDR3aa: CASSKAGRSLANYGYTF; CDR3nt: TGTGCCAGCAGCAAGGCGGGCAGGTCGTTAGCTAACTATGGCTACACCTTC
j_gene: TRBJ1-1; d_gene: NA; abundance: once; v_gene: TRBV13; CDR3aa: CASSLPGVRAFF; CDR3nt: TGTGCCAGCAGCTTACCGGGGGTCCGAGCTTTCTTT
j_gene: TRBJ2-1; d_gene: NA; abundance: once; v_gene: TRBV19; CDR3aa: CASSPGGSRRSEQFF; CDR3nt: TGTGCCAGTAGTCCTGGGGGCTCCCGGAGAAGTGAGCAGTTCTTC
j_gene: TRBJ2-7; d_gene: NA; abundance: few; v_gene: TRBV12-3/TRBV12-4; CDR3aa: CASSYRSYEQYF; CDR3nt: TGTGCCAGCAGTTACAGGTCCTACGAGCAGTACTTC
j_gene: TRBJ1-1; d_gene: NA; abundance: NA; v_gene: TRBV3-1/TRBV3-2; CDR3aa: CASSQLISKVLGTEAFF; CDR3nt: TGTGCCAGCAGCCAACTCATATCAAAGGTTCTAGGTACTGAAGCTTTCTTT
j_gene: TRBJ1-2; d_gene: NA; abundance: NA; v_gene: TRBV11-2; CDR3aa: CASSQEDGTTMGYGYTF; CDR3nt: TGTGCCAGCAGCCAGGAGGACGGGACAACCATGGGCTATGGCTACACCTTC
j_gene: TRBJ2-7; d_gene: TRBD1; abundance: NA; v_gene: TRBV5-8; CDR3aa: CASSLSGQVYEQYF; CDR3nt: TGTGCCAGCAGCTTGTCGGGACAGGTCTACGAGCAGTACTTC
j_gene: TRBJ2-5; d_gene: NA; abundance: NA; v_gene: TRBV7-9; CDR3aa: CASSLRGTTGETQYF; CDR3nt: TGTGCCAGCAGCTTAAGGGGAACTACAGGAGAGACCCAGTACTTC
j_gene: TRBJ2-3; d_gene: NA; abundance: NA; v_gene: TRBV7-2; CDR3aa: CASSWGHTDTQYF; CDR3nt: TGTGCCAGCAGCTGGGGACACACAGATACGCAGTATTTT